This T cell receptor (beta chain) was sequenced during a study of T cell responses to AZD1222 COVID-19 vaccine. Assay used: immunoSEQ multiplex PCR; TCRdb lists only in-frame clones, some missing. Of some 170,000 clones listed, roughly 89% are singletons. Study observations and caveats: At baseline, just five to seven AZD1222 recipients tested seropositive.

The CDR3 loop spans 13 amino acids. CDR1 and CDR2 (germline): SGHRS, YFSETQ. V was shortened by 5 bases and J by 2 bases, with 8 bases between the two germline ends. With respect to this clone: The antigen remains unidentified.

This TCR derives from an adult in good health. The sample consisted of peripheral blood, taken on day 0 of AZD1222 vaccination. This rearrangement joins TRBV5-1 to TRBJ1-5, with unresolved D. CDR3 DNA sequence: TGCGCCAGCAGTAGGGTTGGCAATCAGCCCCAGCATTTT. Translated, it gives CASSRVGNQPQHF.